Listed below are T cell receptor beta chains from one sample, sequenced in a study of T cells in localized non-small cell lung cancer. Measured with immunoSEQ multiplex PCR; TCRdb has only the in-frame clones, and not every one. The data show some 10,000 clones, over 70% seen once. The specimen comprised peripheral blood, sampled before any cancer treatment. These receptors came from a male donor at least 60 years old with stage I lung adenocarcinoma. CDR3s include the opening cysteine and the closing phenylalanine or tryptophan. D genes are given only for firm matches. Expanded clones are given a class, and other clones once, few, many or no size at all.

j_gene | d_gene | v_gene | abundance | CDR3aa | CDR3nt
TRBJ2-5 | NA | TRBV6-5 | NA | CASTRTGHRSETQYF | TGTGCCAGCACCCGAACTGGACACCGGTCGGAGACCCAGTACTTC
TRBJ2-3 | TRBD2 | TRBV5-1 | NA | CASSTGTSTTDTQYF | TGCGCCAGCAGCACCGGGACTAGCACGACAGATACGCAGTATTTT
TRBJ1-4 | NA | TRBV5-4 | NA | CASSLQGRDEKLFF | TGTGCCAGCAGCTTACAGGGCCGGGATGAAAAACTGTTTTTT
TRBJ1-6 | NA | TRBV9 | NA | CASSVGAADSPLHF | TGTGCCAGCAGCGTAGGGGCGGCGGATTCACCCCTCCACTTT
TRBJ2-5 | NA | TRBV4-3 | once | CASSRQALAIQETQYF | TGCGCCAGCAGCCGTCAGGCCCTAGCAATCCAAGAGACCCAGTACTTC
TRBJ2-3 | NA | TRBV11-2 | NA | CASSLGSDTQYF | TGTGCCAGCAGCTTGGGTTCTGATACGCAGTATTTT
TRBJ1-6 | NA | TRBV6-1 | few | CASSTQGDGSPLHF | TGTGCCAGCAGTACCCAAGGGGATGGATCACCCCTCCACTTT
TRBJ2-3 | NA | TRBV7-6 | NA | CASSLAGGTDTQYF | TGTGCCAGCAGCTTAGCGGGGGGCACAGATACGCAGTATTTT
TRBJ2-2 | NA | TRBV7-3 | few | CASSPLASGTGELFF | TGTGCCAGCAGCCCGCTAGCGTCGGGCACCGGGGAGCTGTTTTTT
TRBJ1-6 | NA | TRBV6-5 | NA | CASRPLVDRNSPLHF | TGTGCCAGCAGACCCCTGGTGGACCGCAATTCACCCCTCCACTTT
TRBJ1-3 | TRBD1 | TRBV4-2 | NA | CASSQPSGTGGTFGNTIYF | TGTGCCAGCAGCCAACCCTCCGGGACAGGGGGAACCTTTGGAAACACCATATATTTT
TRBJ1-2 | TRBD1 | TRBV4-2 | NA | CASSQLPGTGVEGYTF | TGTGCCAGCAGCCAGCTTCCCGGGACAGGAGTTGAGGGCTACACCTTC
TRBJ2-7 | NA | TRBV28 | NA | CASSLTGRYEQYF | TGTGCCAGCAGTTTAACAGGGCGATACGAGCAGTACTTC
TRBJ1-6 | NA | TRBV9 | NA | CASSTGTGSPLHF | TGTGCCAGCAGCACGGGGACGGGTTCACCCCTCCACTTT
TRBJ2-1 | TRBD2 | TRBV4-1 | NA | CASSHTGGSYNEQFF | TGCGCCAGCAGCCATACGGGGGGCTCCTACAATGAGCAGTTCTTC
TRBJ2-1 | TRBD2 | TRBV5-1 | NA | CASSPRTSGGPTDEQFF | TGCGCCAGCAGCCCCCGGACTAGCGGCGGACCCACGGATGAGCAGTTCTTC
TRBJ2-3 | NA | TRBV9 | NA | CASTAGATDTQYF | TGTGCCAGCACAGCTGGGGCCACAGATACGCAGTATTTT
TRBJ1-5 | NA | TRBV28 | once | CASSSPTGNQPQHF | TGTGCCAGCAGTTCACCGACAGGAAATCAGCCCCAGCATTTT
TRBJ2-3 | TRBD2 | TRBV15 | NA | CATSALAGRAEFRDTQYF | TGTGCCACCAGCGCCCTAGCGGGGCGGGCGGAGTTCCGAGATACGCAGTATTTT
TRBJ2-4 | NA | TRBV5-1 | NA | CASSSPKNIQYF | TGCGCCAGCAGCTCCCCCAAAAACATTCAGTACTTC
TRBJ2-1 | TRBD2 | TRBV19 | NA | CASSSTGGLAEFF | TGTGCCAGTAGCTCAACTGGGGGACTAGCCGAGTTCTTC
TRBJ2-3 | NA | TRBV7-8 | NA | CASSTQRGGADTQYF | TGTGCCAGCAGCACCCAACGGGGCGGAGCAGATACGCAGTATTTT
TRBJ1-1 | NA | TRBV5-6 | few | CASRRGEDTEAFF | TGTGCCAGCAGGCGGGGGGAGGACACTGAAGCTTTCTTT
TRBJ1-2 | TRBD1 | TRBV5-6 | NA | CASSLSGGDGYTF | TGTGCCAGCAGCTTGTCAGGGGGCGATGGCTACACCTTC
TRBJ2-3 | TRBD2 | TRBV4-2 | NA | CASSQDKWRGGTDTQYF | TGTGCCAGCAGCCAAGACAAGTGGCGGGGGGGTACAGATACGCAGTATTTT
TRBJ1-1 | TRBD1 | TRBV6-5 | NA | CASSIRGVNTEAFF | TGTGCCAGCAGTATCAGGGGGGTCAACACTGAAGCTTTCTTT
TRBJ2-2 | NA | TRBV10-3 | NA | CAISGTMNTGELFF | TGTGCCATCAGTGGCACCATGAACACCGGGGAGCTGTTTTTT
TRBJ2-5 | NA | TRBV6-1 | NA | CASMELKTQYF | TGTGCCAGCATGGAGTTAAAGACCCAGTACTTC
TRBJ2-7 | NA | TRBV6-5 | NA | CASRALSSSYEQYF | TGTGCCAGCAGGGCTCTCAGTAGTTCCTACGAGCAGTACTTC
TRBJ2-1 | TRBD2 | TRBV7-2 | NA | CASSWASGSYNEQFF | TGTGCCAGCAGCTGGGCTAGCGGCTCCTACAATGAGCAGTTCTTC
TRBJ2-2 | NA | TRBV12-5 | NA | CASGLSGGELFF | TGTGCTAGTGGCCTCAGCGGGGGGGAGCTGTTTTTT
TRBJ2-1 | TRBD1 | TRBV5-1 | NA | CASSRDRSYNEQFF | TGCGCCAGCAGCCGGGACAGATCCTACAATGAGCAGTTCTTC
TRBJ1-2 | TRBD1 | TRBV5-5 | NA | CASSKQGGESVYGYTF | TGTGCCAGCAGCAAACAGGGGGGCGAATCCGTGTATGGCTACACCTTC
TRBJ2-5 | NA | TRBV10-3 | NA | CAISESGEETQYF | TGTGCCATCAGTGAGTCAGGGGAAGAGACCCAGTACTTC
TRBJ1-5 | NA | TRBV10-2 | NA | CASRRTDPYQPQHF | TGCGCCAGCCGGAGGACAGACCCCTATCAGCCCCAGCATTTT
TRBJ2-7 | NA | TRBV4-1 | NA | CASSQGTGTMAYEQYF | TGCGCCAGCAGCCAAGGGACCGGGACAATGGCTTACGAGCAGTACTTC
TRBJ1-1 | TRBD1 | TRBV6-5 | NA | CASLPPGQGGAFF | TGTGCCAGCCTGCCACCGGGACAGGGAGGAGCTTTCTTT
TRBJ1-6 | NA | TRBV7-9 | few | CASSPDGSRLAPLHF | TGTGCCAGCAGCCCGGACGGATCTAGGTTGGCACCCCTCCACTTT
TRBJ1-1 | TRBD1 | TRBV5-1 | NA | CASSLYSRGRGTEAFF | TGCGCCAGCAGCTTGTATTCGAGGGGGCGAGGGACTGAAGCTTTCTTT
TRBJ1-5 | NA | TRBV5-6 | few | CASSARGNSNQPQHF | TGTGCCAGCAGCGCACGGGGAAATAGCAATCAGCCCCAGCATTTT